Listed below are T cell receptor beta chains from one sample, sequenced in a study of Ad26.COV2.S vaccination and SARS-CoV-2 variants. TCRdb's copy holds only in-frame clones and misses some; the assay was immunoSEQ multiplex PCR. There are 510,000 or so clones in the sample; roughly 87% occur only once, and around 13% lies in the top ten. The source was peripheral blood, collected in a trial of Ad26.COV2.S vaccine versus placebo. The source of these receptors is a person aged 18-65 years who received the Ad26.COV2.S COVID-19 vaccine or a placebo. Both conserved end residues are trimmed from each CDR3.

V: TRBV19
CDR3: ASGSGGDMNTEAF

V: TRBV20-1
CDR3: STPSGGEQY

V: TRBV6-5
CDR3: ASSYTETANYGYT

V: TRBV28
CDR3: ASSSLRDTRAPDTQY

V: TRBV19
CDR3: ASSTLGTAAVYEQY

V: TRBV24-1
CDR3: ATSDPGTSDNEQF

V: TRBV29-1
CDR3: SVEDYRADEQF

V: TRBV30
CDR3: ACDRGATEAF

V: TRBV29-1
CDR3: SPRDRRSREDIQY

V: TRBV4-2
CDR3: ASSQDLGGPPYNEQF

V: TRBV28
CDR3: ASSERTSYGYT

V: TRBV6-4
CDR3: ASSDSGRGTGELF

V: TRBV5-4
CDR3: ASTNYGGAVNSPLH

V: TRBV28
CDR3: ASSSQGSSGANVLT

V: TRBV20-1
CDR3: SASRGQSSYEQY

V: TRBV5-1
CDR3: ASSFGGNYGYT

V: TRBV30
CDR3: AWMEGRRYEKLF

V: TRBV5-1
CDR3: ASSLYGTRTYEQY

V: TRBV6-5
CDR3: ASSPGTVNEQF

V: TRBV28
CDR3: ASSLMWSDRTGELF

V: TRBV27
CDR3: ASGRGGGGYEQY

V: TRBV18
CDR3: ASSQGEYGYT

V: TRBV28
CDR3: ASSGQGQGQPQH

V: TRBV10-3
CDR3: AISKAAAGKNYEQY

V: TRBV27
CDR3: ASSFVSPRGSYNEQF

V: TRBV12-3/TRBV12-4
CDR3: ASSLQGYTEAF

V: TRBV9
CDR3: ASSVDWTGDLEQF

V: TRBV28
CDR3: ASSPNRGGTPRETQY

V: TRBV11-1
CDR3: ASSLGNTGRYTEAF

V: TRBV6-1
CDR3: ASSEGFFGGRPLYEQY

V: TRBV30
CDR3: AWSVLGDGGLTDTQY

V: TRBV15
CDR3: ATSRGGVGDEQY

V: TRBV5-1
CDR3: ASSLALASYEQY

V: TRBV30
CDR3: AWSAGLPYEQY

V: TRBV7-2
CDR3: ASSLGGNTGELF

V: TRBV7-2
CDR3: ASRRGGRRNNEQF

V: TRBV10-3
CDR3: AISLAGEFSEQF

V: TRBV28
CDR3: ASSFTVNYGYT

V: TRBV18
CDR3: ASSRQDTGELF

V: TRBV6-2/TRBV6-3
CDR3: ASSYAIGRYGYT

V: TRBV5-1
CDR3: ASSLAGAETQY

V: TRBV6-2/TRBV6-3
CDR3: ASSKTGYTEAF

V: TRBV7-3
CDR3: ASSLNRINEQF

V: TRBV19
CDR3: ASSIRPGQTSGANVLT

V: TRBV19
CDR3: ASTPGQGLISGYT

V: TRBV4-2
CDR3: ASSQEVGQNPGNTIY

V: TRBV18
CDR3: ASSPRGQTQY